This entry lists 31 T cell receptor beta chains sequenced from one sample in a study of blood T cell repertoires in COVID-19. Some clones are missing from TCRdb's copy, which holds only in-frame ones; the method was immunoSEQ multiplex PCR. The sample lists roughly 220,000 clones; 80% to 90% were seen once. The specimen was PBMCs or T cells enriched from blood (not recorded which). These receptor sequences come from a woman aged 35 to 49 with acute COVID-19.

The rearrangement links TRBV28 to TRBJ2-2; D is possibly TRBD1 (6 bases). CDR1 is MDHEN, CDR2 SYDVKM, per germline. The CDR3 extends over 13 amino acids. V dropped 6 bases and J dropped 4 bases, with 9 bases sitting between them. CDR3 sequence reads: CASSRGGTGELFF. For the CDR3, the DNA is TGTGCCAGCAGCCGAGGGGGCACCGGGGAGCTGTTTTTT.

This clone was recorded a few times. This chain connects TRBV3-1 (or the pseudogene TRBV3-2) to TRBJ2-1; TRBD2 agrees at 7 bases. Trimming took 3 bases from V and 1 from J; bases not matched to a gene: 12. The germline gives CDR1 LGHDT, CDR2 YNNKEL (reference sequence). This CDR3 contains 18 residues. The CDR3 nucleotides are TGTGCCAGCAGCCACCTCACGGGACTACTCTATTCCTACAATGAGCAGTTCTTC. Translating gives CASSHLTGLLYSYNEQFF.

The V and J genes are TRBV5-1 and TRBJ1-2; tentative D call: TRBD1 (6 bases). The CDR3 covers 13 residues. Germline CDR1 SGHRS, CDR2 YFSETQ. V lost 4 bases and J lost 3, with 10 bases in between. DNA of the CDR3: TGCGCCAGCAGCCCCTCAGGGGACTATGGCTACACCTTC. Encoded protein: CASSPSGDYGYTF.

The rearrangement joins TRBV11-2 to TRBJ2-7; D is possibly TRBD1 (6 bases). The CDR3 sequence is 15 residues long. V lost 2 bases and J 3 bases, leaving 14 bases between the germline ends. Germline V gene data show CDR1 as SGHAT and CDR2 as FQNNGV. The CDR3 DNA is TGTGCCAGCAGCTTACTGGGGGCAGTACACTACGAGCAGTACTTC. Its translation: CASSLLGAVHYEQYF.

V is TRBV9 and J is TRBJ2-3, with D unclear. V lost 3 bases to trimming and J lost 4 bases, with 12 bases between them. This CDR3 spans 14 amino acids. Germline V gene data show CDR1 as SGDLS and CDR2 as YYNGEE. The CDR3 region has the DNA TGTGCCAGCAGCGCCCCGAACAGTCCAGATACGCAGTATTTT. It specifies CASSAPNSPDTQYF.

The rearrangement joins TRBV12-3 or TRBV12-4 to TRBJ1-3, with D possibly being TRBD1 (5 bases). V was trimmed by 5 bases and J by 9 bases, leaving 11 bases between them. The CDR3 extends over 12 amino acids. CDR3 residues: CASSLPGGTIYF. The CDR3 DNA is TGTGCCAGCAGTCTACCCGGGGGCACCATATATTTT.

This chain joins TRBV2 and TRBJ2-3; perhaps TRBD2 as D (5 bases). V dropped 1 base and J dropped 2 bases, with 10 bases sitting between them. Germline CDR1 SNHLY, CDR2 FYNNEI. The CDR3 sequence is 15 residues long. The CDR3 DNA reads TGTGCCAGCAGTGAAGGACTACCAGACACAGATACGCAGTATTTT. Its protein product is CASSEGLPDTDTQYF.

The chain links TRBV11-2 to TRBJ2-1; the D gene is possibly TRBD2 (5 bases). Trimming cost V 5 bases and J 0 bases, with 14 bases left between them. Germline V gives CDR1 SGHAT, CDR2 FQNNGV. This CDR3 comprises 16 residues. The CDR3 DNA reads TGTGCCAGCAGCCCCTCCGCTCGGGACTCCTACAATGAGCAGTTCTTC. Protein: CASSPSARDSYNEQFF.

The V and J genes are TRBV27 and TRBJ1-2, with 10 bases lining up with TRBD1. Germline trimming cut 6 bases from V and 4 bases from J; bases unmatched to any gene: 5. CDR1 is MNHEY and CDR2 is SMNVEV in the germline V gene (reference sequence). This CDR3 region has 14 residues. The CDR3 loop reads CASRAGTGAYGYTF. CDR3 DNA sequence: TGTGCCAGCAGGGCCGGGACAGGGGCCTATGGCTACACCTTC.

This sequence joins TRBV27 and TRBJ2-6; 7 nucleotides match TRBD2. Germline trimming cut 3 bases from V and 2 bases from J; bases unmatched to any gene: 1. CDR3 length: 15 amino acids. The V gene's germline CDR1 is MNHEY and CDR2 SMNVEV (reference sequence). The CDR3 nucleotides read TGTGCCAGCAGTTTTCGGGGGGCTGGGGCCAACGTCCTGACTTTC. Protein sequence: CASSFRGAGANVLTF.

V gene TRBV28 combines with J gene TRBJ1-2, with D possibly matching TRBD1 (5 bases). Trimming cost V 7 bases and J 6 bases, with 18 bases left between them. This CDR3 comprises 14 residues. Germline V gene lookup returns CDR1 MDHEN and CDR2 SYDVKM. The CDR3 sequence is CASNSPGGPNGYTF. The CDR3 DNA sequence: TGTGCCAGCAACAGCCCGGGGGGACCTAATGGCTACACCTTC.

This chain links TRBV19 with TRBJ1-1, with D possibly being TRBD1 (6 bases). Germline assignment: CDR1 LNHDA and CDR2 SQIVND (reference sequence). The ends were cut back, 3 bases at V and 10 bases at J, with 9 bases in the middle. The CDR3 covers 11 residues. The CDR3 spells CASSMDRTAFF. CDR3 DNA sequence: TGTGCCAGTAGTATGGACAGAACAGCTTTCTTT. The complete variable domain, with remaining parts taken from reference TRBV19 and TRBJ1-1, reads DGGITQSPKYLFRKEGQNVTLSCEQNLNHDAMYWYRQDPGQGLRLIYYSQIVNDFQKGDIAEGYSVSREKKESFPLTVTSAQKNPTAFYLCASSMDRTAFFGQGTRLTVV.

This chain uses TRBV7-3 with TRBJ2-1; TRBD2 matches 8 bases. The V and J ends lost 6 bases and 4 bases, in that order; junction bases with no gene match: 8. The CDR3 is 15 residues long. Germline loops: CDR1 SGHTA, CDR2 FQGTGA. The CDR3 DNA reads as TGTGCCAGCAGTCCAAATAGCGGGGTATACAATGAGCAGTTCTTC. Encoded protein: CASSPNSGVYNEQFF.

CDR3: CASTPWTGTQQFF. In DNA form, the CDR3 reads TGTGCCAGCACACCCTGGACAGGCACCCAACAGTTCTTC. The chain has TRBV9 and TRBJ2-1, with 7 bases lining up with TRBD1. Germline CDR1 and CDR2: SGDLS and YYNGEE. V was clipped by 6 bases and J by 13 bases; unmatched bases: 13. The CDR3 runs 13 residues.

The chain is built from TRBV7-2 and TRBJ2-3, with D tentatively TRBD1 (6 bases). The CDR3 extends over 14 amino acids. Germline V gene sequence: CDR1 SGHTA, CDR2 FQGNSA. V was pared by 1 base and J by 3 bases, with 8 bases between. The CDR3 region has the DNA TGTGCCAGCAGCTTAGAAGGGGGAACAGATACGCAGTATTTT. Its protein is CASSLEGGTDTQYF.

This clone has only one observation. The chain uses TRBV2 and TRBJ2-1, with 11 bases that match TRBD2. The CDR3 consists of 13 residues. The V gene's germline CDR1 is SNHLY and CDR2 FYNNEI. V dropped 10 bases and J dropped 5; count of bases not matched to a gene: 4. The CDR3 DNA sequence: TGTGCCACCACTAGCGGGGGAGACAATGAGCAGTTCTTC. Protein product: CATTSGGDNEQFF.

The CDR3 region is CASSIGRGSDQPQHF. The CDR3 nucleotides read TGTGCCAGTAGTATAGGACGAGGGTCTGATCAGCCCCAGCATTTT. The chain uses TRBV19 and TRBJ1-5; D gene ambiguous. Germline values: CDR1 LNHDA, CDR2 SQIVND (reference sequence). V was clipped by 1 base and J by 5 bases, with 12 bases between them. This CDR3 comprises 15 residues.

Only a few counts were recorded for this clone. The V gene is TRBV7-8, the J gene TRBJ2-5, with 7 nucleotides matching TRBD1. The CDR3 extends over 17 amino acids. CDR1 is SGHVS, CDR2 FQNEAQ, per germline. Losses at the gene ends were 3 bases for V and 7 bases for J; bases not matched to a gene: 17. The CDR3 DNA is TGTGCCAGCAGCTTGCCCCTCCGGGACAGCCCGCTCCGGACCCAGTACTTC. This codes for CASSLPLRDSPLRTQYF.

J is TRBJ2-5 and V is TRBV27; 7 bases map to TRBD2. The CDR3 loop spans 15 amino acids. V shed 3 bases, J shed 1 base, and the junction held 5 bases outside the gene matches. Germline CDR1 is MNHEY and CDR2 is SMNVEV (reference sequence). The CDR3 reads CASSLLGLSQETQYF. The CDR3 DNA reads TGTGCCAGCAGTTTGCTGGGACTAAGCCAAGAGACCCAGTACTTC.

CDR3 sequence: CASSTWREEETQYF. CDR3 bases: TGTGCCAGCAGTACCTGGCGGGAAGAAGAGACCCAGTACTTC. This chain links TRBV27 with TRBJ2-5, with TRBD2 as a possible D gene (6 bases). Germline-derived CDR1 and CDR2 are MNHEY and SMNVEV (reference sequence). This CDR3 contains 14 residues. The ends were cut back, 5 bases at V and 3 bases at J, with 13 bases in the middle.

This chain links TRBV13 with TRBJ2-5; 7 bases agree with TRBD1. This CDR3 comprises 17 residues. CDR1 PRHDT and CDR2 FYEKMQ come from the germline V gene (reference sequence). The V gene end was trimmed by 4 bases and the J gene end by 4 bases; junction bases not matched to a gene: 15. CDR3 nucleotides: TGTGCCAGCAGCTCCGCCGTCAGGGGGTTATTAGGAGAGACCCAGTACTTC. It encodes CASSSAVRGLLGETQYF.

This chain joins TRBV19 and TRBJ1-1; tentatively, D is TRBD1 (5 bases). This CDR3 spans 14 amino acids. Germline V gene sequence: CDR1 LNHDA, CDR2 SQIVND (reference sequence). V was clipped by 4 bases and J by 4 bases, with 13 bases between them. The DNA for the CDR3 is TGTGCCAGTAGTACGGGCGTTCAGGGCACTGAAGCTTTCTTT. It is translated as CASSTGVQGTEAFF.

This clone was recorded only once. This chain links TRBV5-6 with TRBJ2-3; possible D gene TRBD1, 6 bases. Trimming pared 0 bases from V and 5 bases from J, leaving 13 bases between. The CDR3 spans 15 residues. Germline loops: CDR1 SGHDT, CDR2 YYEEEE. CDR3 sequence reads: CASSLDRVIGDTQYF. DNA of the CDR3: TGTGCCAGCAGCTTGGACAGGGTGATTGGAGATACGCAGTATTTT.

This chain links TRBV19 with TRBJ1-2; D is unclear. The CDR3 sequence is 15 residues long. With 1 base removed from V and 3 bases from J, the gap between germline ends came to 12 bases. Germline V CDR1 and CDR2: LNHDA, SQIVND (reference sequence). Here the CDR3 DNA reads TGTGCCAGTAGTATAGGACATTTCCCGGACTATGGCTACACCTTC. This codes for CASSIGHFPDYGYTF.

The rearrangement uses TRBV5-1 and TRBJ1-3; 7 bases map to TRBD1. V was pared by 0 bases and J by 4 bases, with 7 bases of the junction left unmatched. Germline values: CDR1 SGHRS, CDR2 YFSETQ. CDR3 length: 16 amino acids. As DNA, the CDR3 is TGCGCCAGCAGCTTGGATTCAGGGGGAAGAGGAAACACCATATATTTT. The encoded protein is CASSLDSGGRGNTIYF.

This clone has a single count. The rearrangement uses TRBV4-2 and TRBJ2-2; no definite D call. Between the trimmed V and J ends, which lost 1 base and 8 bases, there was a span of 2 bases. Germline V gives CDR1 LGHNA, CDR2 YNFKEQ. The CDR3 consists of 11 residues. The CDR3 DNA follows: TGTGCCAGCAGCCAAGCGGGGGAGCTGTTTTTT. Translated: CASSQAGELFF.

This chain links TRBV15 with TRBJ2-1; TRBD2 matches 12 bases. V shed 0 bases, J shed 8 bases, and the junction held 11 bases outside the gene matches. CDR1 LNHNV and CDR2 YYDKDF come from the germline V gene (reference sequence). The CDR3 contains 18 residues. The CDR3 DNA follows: TGTGCCACCAGCAGAGAAATGACTAGCGGGAGACGCGTGTATGAGCAGTTCTTC. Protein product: CATSREMTSGRRVYEQFF.

In DNA form, the CDR3 reads TGTGCCAGCAGTTTACCCCCCCCAGAGGGCTATGGCTACACCTTC. Amino acid sequence: CASSLPPPEGYGYTF. The gene calls are TRBV28 and TRBJ1-2; D gene unclear. The CDR3 runs 15 residues. Germline lookup yields CDR1 MDHEN and CDR2 SYDVKM. The ends were cut back, 2 bases at V and 4 bases at J, with 14 bases in the middle.

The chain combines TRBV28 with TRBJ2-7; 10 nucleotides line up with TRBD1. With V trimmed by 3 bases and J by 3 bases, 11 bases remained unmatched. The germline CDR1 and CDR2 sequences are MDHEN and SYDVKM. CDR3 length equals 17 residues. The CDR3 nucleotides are TGTGCCAGCAGTTTTGGCCCCCCCCGGGACAGGGGCTACGAGCAGTACTTC. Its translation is CASSFGPPRDRGYEQYF. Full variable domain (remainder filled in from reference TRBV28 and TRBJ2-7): DVKVTQSSRYLVKRTGEKVFLECVQDMDHENMFWYRQDPGLGLRLIYFSYDVKMKEKGDIPEGYSVSREKKERFSLILESASTNQTSMYLCASSFGPPRDRGYEQYFGPGTRLTVT.

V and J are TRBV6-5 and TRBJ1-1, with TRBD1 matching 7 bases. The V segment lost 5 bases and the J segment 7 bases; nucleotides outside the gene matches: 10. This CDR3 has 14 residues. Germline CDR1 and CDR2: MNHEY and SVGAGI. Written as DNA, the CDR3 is TGTGCCAGCAGTCACCCCAGGGGGGATGATGAAGCTTTCTTT. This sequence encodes CASSHPRGDDEAFF.

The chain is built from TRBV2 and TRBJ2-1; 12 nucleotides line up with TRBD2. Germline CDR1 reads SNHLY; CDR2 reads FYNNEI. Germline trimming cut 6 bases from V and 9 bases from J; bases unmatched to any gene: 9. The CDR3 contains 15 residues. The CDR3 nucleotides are TGTGCCAGCAGCGCCAGGACTAGCGGGAAACCTGAGCAGTTCTTC. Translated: CASSARTSGKPEQFF.